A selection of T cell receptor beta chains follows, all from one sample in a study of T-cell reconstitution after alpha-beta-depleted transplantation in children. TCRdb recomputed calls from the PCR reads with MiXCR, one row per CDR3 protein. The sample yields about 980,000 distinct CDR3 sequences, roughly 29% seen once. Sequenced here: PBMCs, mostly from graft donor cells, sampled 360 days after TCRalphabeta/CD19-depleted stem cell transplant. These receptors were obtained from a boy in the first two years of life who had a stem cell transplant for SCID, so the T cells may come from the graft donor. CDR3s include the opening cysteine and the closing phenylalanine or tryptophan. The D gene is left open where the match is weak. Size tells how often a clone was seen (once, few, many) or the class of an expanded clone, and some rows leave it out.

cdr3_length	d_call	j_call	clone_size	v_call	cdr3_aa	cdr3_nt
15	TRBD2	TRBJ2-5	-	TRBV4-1	CASSRGLAGKETQYF	TGCGCCAGCAGCCGGGGACTAGCGGGGAAAGAGACCCAGTACTTC
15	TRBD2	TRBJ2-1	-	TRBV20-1	CSAKLPGLAENEQFF	TGCAGTGCCAAACTCCCGGGACTAGCTGAAAATGAGCAGTTCTTC
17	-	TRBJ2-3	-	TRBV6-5	CASSYWRGVGSTDTQYF	TGTGCCAGCAGTTACTGGCGCGGGGTGGGTAGCACAGATACGCAGTATTTT
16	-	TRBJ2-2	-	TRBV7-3	CASSPGQRMWTGELFF	TGTGCCAGCAGCCCCGGGCAGCGTATGTGGACCGGGGAGCTGTTTTTT
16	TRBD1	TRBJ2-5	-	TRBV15	CATSRDWGTAQETQYF	TGTGCCACCAGCAGAGATTGGGGGACAGCCCAAGAGACCCAGTACTTC
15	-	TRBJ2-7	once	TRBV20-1	CCARDADKGTYEQYF	TGCTGTGCTAGAGATGCCGACAAGGGTACCTACGAGCAGTACTTC
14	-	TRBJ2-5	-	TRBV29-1	CSVEEGDHPVAQYF	TGCAGCGTTGAGGAGGGGGACCACCCCGTGGCCCAGTACTTC
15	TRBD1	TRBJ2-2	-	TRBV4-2	CASSQVDRDTGELFF	TGTGCCAGCAGCCAGGTGGACAGGGACACCGGGGAGCTGTTTTTT
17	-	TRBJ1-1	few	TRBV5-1	CASSLAGASGLNTEAFF	TGCGCCAGCAGCTTGGCAGGGGCTAGCGGTTTGAACACTGAAGCTTTCTTT
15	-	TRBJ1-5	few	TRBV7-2	CASSTQGREGQPQHF	TGTGCCAGCAGCACCCAGGGGAGAGAGGGTCAGCCCCAGCATTTT
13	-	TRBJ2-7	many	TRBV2	CASSEAPFYEQYF	TGTGCCAGCAGTGAAGCGCCTTTCTACGAGCAGTACTTC
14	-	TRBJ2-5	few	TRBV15	CATSSRWREETQYF	TGTGCCACCAGCAGCCGCTGGAGAGAAGAGACCCAGTACTTC
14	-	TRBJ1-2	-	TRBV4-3	CASSQELDSYGYTF	TGCGCCAGCAGCCAAGAGCTCGACAGCTATGGCTACACCTTC
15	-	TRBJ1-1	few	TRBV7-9	CASSPSGRGNTEAFF	TGTGCCAGCAGCCCTAGTGGGCGGGGGAACACTGAAGCTTTCTTT
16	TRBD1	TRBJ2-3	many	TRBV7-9	CASSSRTGKGTDTQYF	TGTGCCAGCAGCTCGCGGACAGGGAAGGGAACAGATACGCAGTATTTT
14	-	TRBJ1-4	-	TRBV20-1	CSARDQSGDEKLFF	TGCAGTGCTAGAGATCAGAGCGGCGATGAAAAACTGTTTTTT
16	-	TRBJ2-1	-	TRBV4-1	CASSPPRATTNNEQFF	TGCGCCAGCAGCCCCCCCAGAGCCACTACAAACAATGAGCAGTTCTTC
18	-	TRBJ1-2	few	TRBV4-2	CASSQLGLWVLFSSGYTF	TGTGCCAGCAGCCAACTCGGACTATGGGTACTCTTCTCGAGTGGCTACACCTTC
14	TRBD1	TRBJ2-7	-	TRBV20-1	CSAFRDRGAYEQYF	TGCAGTGCTTTCCGGGACAGGGGGGCCTACGAGCAGTACTTC
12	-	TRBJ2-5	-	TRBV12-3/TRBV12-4	CASRGQQETQYF	TGTGCCAGCCGAGGACAGCAAGAGACCCAGTACTTC
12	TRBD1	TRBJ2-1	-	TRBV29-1	CSIYRGYNEQFF	TGCAGCATTTACAGGGGGTACAATGAGCAGTTCTTC
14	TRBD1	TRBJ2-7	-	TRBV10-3	CAISRGQGFYEQYF	TGTGCCATCAGTCGGGGACAGGGTTTTTACGAGCAGTACTTC
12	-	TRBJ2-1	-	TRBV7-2	CASSPTGVEQFF	TGTGCCAGCAGCCCGACCGGGGTTGAGCAGTTCTTC
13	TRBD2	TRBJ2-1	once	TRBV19	CASSSGGANEQFF	TGTGCCAGTAGTAGCGGGGGGGCGAATGAGCAGTTCTTC
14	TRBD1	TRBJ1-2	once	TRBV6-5	CASSYLDRPYGYTF	TGTGCCAGCAGTTACCTGGACAGGCCCTATGGCTACACCTTC
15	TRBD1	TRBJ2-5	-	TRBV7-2	CASSPSDRVLGTQYF	TGTGCCAGCAGCCCCTCCGACAGGGTACTCGGGACCCAGTACTTC
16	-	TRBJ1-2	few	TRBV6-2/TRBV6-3	CASSYSARARGYGYTF	TGTGCCAGCAGTTACTCCGCGAGGGCGCGAGGGTATGGCTACACCTTC
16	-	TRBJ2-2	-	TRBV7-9	CASSSRLLGNTGELFF	TGTGCCAGCAGCTCGCGGTTACTGGGGAACACCGGGGAGCTGTTTTTT